Each of the 21 T cell receptor beta chains below was sequenced from the same sample in a study of CD8+ T cells in alopecia areata. Investigators isolated RNA and reverse transcribed it into cDNA to act as the sequencing template. Assay used: immunoSEQ multiplex PCR; TCRdb lists only in-frame clones, some missing. The profile covers about 64,000 clones, with 40% to 50% appearing a single time and 51% taken by the ten largest. The sample comprised NKG2D-low CD8+ T cells sorted from blood. The receptors come from a human donor with alopecia areata.

The sample holds a few counts of this clone. The chain employs TRBV28 and TRBJ1-5; the D gene is possibly TRBD1 (5 bases). Germline assignment: CDR1 MDHEN and CDR2 SYDVKM. The CDR3 totals 15 residues. V was clipped by 7 bases and J by 1 base, with 14 bases between them. CDR3 DNA: TGTGCCAGCACCCTTTTCCGGGGGAGCAATCAGCCCCAGCATTTT. This codes for CASTLFRGSNQPQHF.

The J gene is TRBJ2-1, the V gene TRBV5-4; D unclear. V lost 4 bases, J lost 6 bases, and 11 bases lay in between. The germline V gene has CDR1 SGHNT and CDR2 YYREEE (reference sequence). The CDR3 consists of 13 residues. CDR3 coding DNA: TGTGCCAGCAGCGAGCCTTTCGGCAATGAGCAGTTCTTC. Encoded protein: CASSEPFGNEQFF.

V usage is TRBV7-9 and J usage is TRBJ1-2; TRBD1 aligns across 8 bases. J lost 4 bases, V lost 5 bases, and 6 bases had no gene match. Germline CDR1 SEHNR, CDR2 FQNEAQ (reference sequence). The CDR3 has 14 amino acids. The DNA of the CDR3 is TGTGCCAGCAGCCCGGGGGACAGGTCCTATGGCTACACCTTC. Translation gives CASSPGDRSYGYTF.

CDR3 nucleotide sequence: TGTGCCAGCAGCTCCGAACCGCAGGGGTCCTACGAGCAGTACTTC. Translation: CASSSEPQGSYEQYF. The genes are TRBV7-6 and TRBJ2-7, with D possibly being TRBD1 (6 bases). CDR1 and CDR2 (germline): SGHVS, FNYEAQ. Trimming removed 4 bases from V and 1 base from J, with 14 bases in between. The CDR3 has 15 residues.

This clone occurred a few times. J is TRBJ2-6 and V is TRBV19; D is undetermined. The germline V gene has CDR1 LNHDA and CDR2 SQIVND (reference sequence). Trimming took 3 bases from V and 4 from J, leaving 7 bases between them. This CDR3 comprises 14 residues. CDR3 DNA sequence: TGTGCCAGTAGTATCAGTTCGGGGGCCAACGTCCTGACTTTC. Translation gives CASSISSGANVLTF.

The V gene is TRBV2, the J gene TRBJ2-7; 7 nucleotides match TRBD2. The CDR3 length is 13 residues. The junction had 4 bases not matched to a gene; V was cut back by 8 bases and J by 0 bases. Germline lookup yields CDR1 SNHLY and CDR2 FYNNEI. The DNA of the CDR3 is TGTGCCAGCGCCCTAGCGGACTCCTACGAGCAGTACTTC. This gives the protein CASALADSYEQYF.

The chain has TRBV7-2 and TRBJ2-5; weak D call: TRBD2 (5 bases). The germline V and J ends were trimmed by 0 bases and 1 base, with 21 bases remaining between them. This CDR3 has 19 residues. From germline, CDR1 is SGHTA and CDR2 FQGNSA. The CDR3, as DNA: TGTGCCAGCAGCTTAGCGAGGGAAGATTCGAAGTGGTTCCAAGAGACCCAGTACTTC. This translates into CASSLAREDSKWFQETQYF.

This clone has only a few counts. CDR3 in amino acids: CASSPRLAGEGEQYF. The CDR3 coding sequence is TGTGCCAGCAGCCCGCGACTAGCGGGAGAGGGCGAGCAGTACTTC. The chain recombines TRBV7-8 with TRBJ2-7; TRBD2 matches at 12 bases. The junction had 8 bases not matched to a gene; V was cut back by 5 bases and J by 6 bases. The germline V gene has CDR1 SGHVS and CDR2 FQNEAQ. The CDR3 runs to 15 residues.

On this clone: Other DNA sequences in the same sample also yield this CDR3. The chain combines TRBV6-5 with TRBJ2-7; D call uncertain. V lost 2 bases and J lost 5, with 4 bases in between. Germline V gene lookup returns CDR1 MNHEY and CDR2 SVGAGI. The CDR3 totals 11 residues. The CDR3 spells CASSYSHEQYF. The CDR3 DNA sequence: TGTGCCAGCAGTTACAGCCACGAGCAGTACTTC.

This clone was seen repeatedly, ten times or more. The V gene is TRBV28, the J gene TRBJ2-7; D remains ambiguous. Germline lookup yields CDR1 MDHEN and CDR2 SYDVKM. Trimming left V 1 base short and J 5 bases short, with 3 bases between. The CDR3 is made up of 11 amino acids. This CDR3 reads CASSLSDEQYF. Written as DNA, the CDR3 is TGTGCCAGCAGTTTATCGGACGAGCAGTACTTC.

As concerns this clone: One junction end does not reproduce the germline sequence, and a read error may be involved. The chain employs TRBV9 and TRBJ2-7, with 8 bases matching TRBD1. The CDR3 extends over 12 amino acids. The germline CDR1 and CDR2 sequences are SGDLS and YYNGEE. DNA of the CDR3: TGTGCCAGCAGGTCTCCTAGGACAGGGTTTGACTTC. The encoded protein is CASRSPRTGFDF.

This clone was observed a few times. Other nucleotide sequences in the sample specify the same CDR3. V and J are TRBV29-1 and TRBJ1-2; 9 bases are shared with TRBD1. V lost 6 bases to trimming and J lost 5 bases; unmatched junction nucleotides: 7. Germline assignment: CDR1 SQVTM and CDR2 ANQGSEA. CDR3 length: 13 residues. The CDR3 DNA reads TGCAGCGTCGCCGGGACAGGGATTTATGGCTACACCTTC. Amino acid sequence: CSVAGTGIYGYTF.

V usage is TRBV15 and J usage is TRBJ1-6; the D gene is possibly TRBD1 (5 bases). The length of the CDR3 is 12 residues. Germline V CDR1 and CDR2: LNHNV, YYDKDF (reference sequence). Trimming shortened V by 0 bases and J by 12 bases, and 6 bases separated the two germline ends. This CDR3 is CATSREGEPLHF. CDR3 DNA: TGTGCCACCAGCAGAGAGGGGGAACCCCTCCACTTT.

The chain is built from TRBV7-8 and TRBJ2-6; no definite D call. Germline V gene sequence: CDR1 SGHVS, CDR2 FQNEAQ. CDR3 length: 13 residues. Trimming left V 0 bases short and J 3 bases short, with 0 bases between. The CDR3 region is CASSLAGANVLTF. The CDR3, as DNA: TGTGCCAGCAGCTTAGCTGGGGCCAACGTCCTGACTTTC.

The rearrangement links TRBV19 to TRBJ2-7, with TRBD2 as a possible D gene (6 bases). CDR1 LNHDA and CDR2 SQIVND come from the germline V gene (reference sequence). The CDR3 totals 11 residues. Trimming pared 6 bases from V and 3 bases from J, leaving 6 bases between. The CDR3 spells CASRDYYEQYF. DNA for the CDR3: TGTGCCAGTAGGGACTACTACGAGCAGTACTTC.

The chain is built from TRBV28 and TRBJ2-5; TRBD1 matches 7 bases. This CDR3 has 15 amino acids. V was pared by 8 bases and J by 0 bases, with 9 bases of the junction left unmatched. CDR1 is MDHEN and CDR2 is SYDVKM in the germline V gene. CDR3 region: CASYPGQQYQETQYF. As DNA, the CDR3 is TGTGCCAGCTACCCGGGACAGCAGTACCAAGAGACCCAGTACTTC.

This clone occurred a few times. The rearrangement uses TRBV21-1 and TRBJ2-5; TRBD1, the table's D call, was not compared with the DNA. TRBV21-1 is assigned pseudogene status. The CDR3 is made up of 13 amino acids. The CDR3 loop is CASSATGEETQYF. The CDR3 region has the DNA TGTGCCAGCAGCGCCACAGGGGAAGAGACCCAGTACTTC.

This clone has more than one count but fewer than ten. The gene calls are TRBV2 and TRBJ2-5, with D perhaps being TRBD1 or TRBD2 (5 bases each). CDR1 and CDR2 (germline): SNHLY, FYNNEI. The length of the CDR3 is 15 residues. V lost 4 bases and J 3 bases, leaving 15 bases between the germline ends. CDR3: CASSVAGLGEETQYF. As DNA, the CDR3 is TGTGCCAGCAGTGTAGCAGGCTTGGGGGAAGAGACCCAGTACTTC.

In regard to this clone: A read error may produce the germline difference seen at one junction end. The CDR3 reads CASSQAWTSGTSQFF. CDR3 nucleotide sequence: TGCGCCAGCAGCCAAGCCTGGACTAGCGGGACCTCGCAGTTCTTC. The chain employs TRBV7-2 and TRBJ2-1; 12 bases match TRBD2. In germline, CDR1 is SGHTA, CDR2 FQGNSA. The length of the CDR3 is 15 residues.

As to this clone: The sample carries other DNA sequences with the same CDR3. The genes are TRBV27 and TRBJ2-7; 8 bases are a match to TRBD1. V was pared by 2 bases and J by 1 base, with 1 base of the junction left unmatched. CDR1 and CDR2 from the germline V gene are MNHEY and SMNVEV (reference sequence). This CDR3 is built from 14 residues. The CDR3 DNA sequence: TGTGCCAGCAGTTTAGGGACAGGATCCTACGAGCAGTACTTC. Its protein product is CASSLGTGSYEQYF.

The table lists this clone with a count of one. The chain employs TRBV5-1 and TRBJ1-2, with D hard to call. Trimming took off 2 bases at V and 7 bases at J, with 18 bases between the two ends. The CDR3 has 15 residues. Germline V gene lookup returns CDR1 SGHRS and CDR2 YFSETQ. CDR3: CASSLEVAGRAGYTF. In DNA, the CDR3 is TGCGCCAGCAGCTTAGAAGTGGCCGGGCGGGCTGGCTACACCTTC.